These T cell receptor beta chains were read from a single sample in a study of CD4 T cells in relation to SARS-CoV-2 and coronaviruses. This table comes from immunoSEQ multiplex PCR, and its TCRdb copy is limited to in-frame clones, with some not included. The sample contains 30,000 to 45,000 clones, 70% to 90% of which appear only once. The sequenced sample was memory CD4+ T cells from PBMCs. The receptors here all came from an adult with COVID-19. Both conserved end residues are part of each CDR3. A D gene is named only where the DNA matches it firmly. Expanded clones get a size class; other rows say once, few or many, or leave the size out.

j_call d_call clone_size v_call cdr3_nt cdr3_aa
TRBJ2-2 TRBD1 . TRBV6-2/TRBV6-3 TGTGCCAGCAGTTACGGGCTTGGACAGGGGGCGACCGGGGAGCTGTTTTTT CASSYGLGQGATGELFF
TRBJ2-5 TRBD2 . TRBV11-2 TGTGCCAGCAGCCCCGGACTAGCGGGGGGCGGCAGAAGGGAGACCCAGTACTTC CASSPGLAGGGRRETQYF
TRBJ1-2 . . TRBV10-3 TGTGCCATCAGTGAGTTCGGGGGTGTCTTGCCAGGTCAGAACTATGGCTACACCTTC CAISEFGGVLPGQNYGYTF
TRBJ2-2 . few TRBV11-3 TGTGCCAGCAGCTTAGACCCCAATTTGAGGTCCGGGGAGCTGTTTTTT CASSLDPNLRSGELFF
TRBJ2-1 TRBD2 . TRBV7-2 TGTGCCAGCACCTTAATCCCCGGCGGGGGGGGTGAGCAGTTCTTC CASTLIPGGGGEQFF
TRBJ2-7 . once TRBV14 TGTGCCAGCAGCCTAATTATGGGGGGCTACGAGCAGTACTTC CASSLIMGGYEQYF
TRBJ2-2 . . TRBV11-2 TGTGCCAGCAGCTTAGGGATTTTCGTTTCCACACGAGGTGGCGGGGAGCTGTTTTTT CASSLGIFVSTRGGGELFF
TRBJ2-1 TRBD2 . TRBV19 TGTGCCAGTAGTGGACTAGCGGGGGGGCAATACAATGAGCAGTTCTTC CASSGLAGGQYNEQFF
TRBJ2-5 . . TRBV18 TGTGCCAGCTCTCGGGACGGGGAGACCCAGTACTTC CASSRDGETQYF
TRBJ1-1 . few TRBV7-3 TGTGCCAGCAGCTTGGCGGGGACTGTGGGCACTGAAGCTTTCTTT CASSLAGTVGTEAFF
TRBJ2-1 . . TRBV5-8 TGTGCCAGCAGCTTGGGTGGACAGAAGGACAATGAGCAGTTCTTC CASSLGGQKDNEQFF
TRBJ1-2 . . TRBV7-3 TGTGCCAGCAGCCCCCCCCTAAGACATCGGAGTGGCTACACCTTC CASSPPLRHRSGYTF
TRBJ1-5 TRBD1 once TRBV10-2 TGCGCCAGCAGGACAGGGGTGAATCAGCCCCAGCATTTT CASRTGVNQPQHF
TRBJ2-7 TRBD2 . TRBV4-1 TGCGCCAGCAGCCAGAACCAGGGCCGGGGGGCCTACGAGCAGTACTTC CASSQNQGRGAYEQYF
TRBJ2-1 TRBD1 . TRBV29-1 TGCAGCGTTTTGGACAGGGGAAAGTACAATGAGCAGTTCTTC CSVLDRGKYNEQFF
TRBJ2-5 TRBD2 . TRBV29-1 TGCAGCGCTTCCCCGGGGGGGCGCATACAAGAGACCCAGTACTTC CSASPGGRIQETQYF
TRBJ1-1 . . TRBV6-2/TRBV6-3 TGTGCCAGCAGTTACTTGGGGATGAACACTGAAGCTTTCTTT CASSYLGMNTEAFF
TRBJ2-7 TRBD1 . TRBV20-1 TGCAGTGCTAGTAGACAGGGGGCAGATACGAACTTC CSASRQGADTNF
TRBJ1-3 TRBD1 . TRBV10-3 TGTGCCATCAGTGAAGGACAGGAGGGAAACACCATATATTTT CAISEGQEGNTIYF
TRBJ1-6 . . TRBV7-2 TGTGCCAGCAGCCTTCGGGGCAGCCTCACCATCAATTCACCCCTCCACTTT CASSLRGSLTINSPLHF
TRBJ2-1 TRBD1 . TRBV24-1 TGTGCCACCAGTGGCGGGACAGGGATCTACAATGAGCAGTTCTTC CATSGGTGIYNEQFF
TRBJ2-7 . . TRBV5-6 TGTGCCAGCAGCTTGGTCGTCGGCAACGAGCAGTACTTC CASSLVVGNEQYF
TRBJ2-6 . . TRBV11-3 TGTGCCAGCAGCTTAGTAGGGACTCTGGGGGCCAACGTCCTGACTTTC CASSLVGTLGANVLTF
TRBJ1-1 . . TRBV5-6 TGTGCCAGCAGCTTGGCCGGGAACACTGAAGCTTTCTTT CASSLAGNTEAFF
TRBJ2-1 . . TRBV24-1 TGTGCCACCAGGGCGGGGGCCGCCTACAATGAGCAGTTCTTC CATRAGAAYNEQFF
TRBJ1-1 . . TRBV30 TGTGCCTGGAGTCTAAATAGGAACACTGAAGCTTTCTTT CAWSLNRNTEAFF
TRBJ1-2 . . TRBV7-2 TGTGCCAGCAGCTTAGATGGGGGAAGTTTGGATGGCTACACCTTC CASSLDGGSLDGYTF
TRBJ2-3 . . TRBV19 TGTGCCAGTAGTATGGGGCTTTCAGGCACAGATACGCAGTATTTT CASSMGLSGTDTQYF
TRBJ1-6 . once TRBV15 TGTGCCACCAGCAGAAACCCCAGCTCCTATAATTCACCCCTCCACTTT CATSRNPSSYNSPLHF
TRBJ1-1 . . TRBV4-3 TGCGCCAGCAGCCAAGATCTGGGGGTTATCACTGAAGCTTTCTTT CASSQDLGVITEAFF
TRBJ1-2 . . TRBV5-1 TGCGCCAGCAGCTTGTCAGAGTTCTATGGCTACACCTTC CASSLSEFYGYTF
TRBJ2-1 TRBD1 . TRBV15 TGTGCCACCAGCAGAGGACAGGGAAGGGGCAATGAGCAGTTCTTC CATSRGQGRGNEQFF
TRBJ1-2 . . TRBV7-2 TGTGCCAGCAGCTACGACAGCTCCTCTAACTATGGCTACACCTTC CASSYDSSSNYGYTF
TRBJ1-1 . . TRBV6-5 TGTGCCAGCAGTTTTTCAGATTTTGAAGCTTTCTTT CASSFSDFEAFF
TRBJ1-2 TRBD1 . TRBV6-2/TRBV6-3 TGTGCCAGCAGCCAGAACAGGGGCGCCCGGGATGGCTACACCTTC CASSQNRGARDGYTF
TRBJ2-7 . . TRBV18 TGTGCCAGCTCACCCCTGGGGGGCGCAAATACTAACGAGCAGTACTTC CASSPLGGANTNEQYF
TRBJ2-5 TRBD2 . TRBV19 TGTGCCAGTAGTATTCAGCGGGGGCAAGAGACCCAGTACTTC CASSIQRGQETQYF
TRBJ1-6 . . TRBV12-3/TRBV12-4 TGTGCCAGCAGTTTCAAATATTCACCCCTCCACTTT CASSFKYSPLHF
TRBJ1-2 . . TRBV4-1 TGCGCCAGCAGCCAAATGTCAGGGAACTATGGCTACACCTTC CASSQMSGNYGYTF
TRBJ2-2 TRBD1 . TRBV2 TGTGCCAGCAACGACAGGGAAGGGACCGGGGAGCTGTTTTTT CASNDREGTGELFF
TRBJ2-3 . . TRBV10-1 TGCGCCAGCAGTGACAACGGCCAGCACAGAGATACGCAGTATTTT CASSDNGQHRDTQYF
TRBJ1-1 TRBD1 . TRBV29-1 TGCAGCGTTCAGACAGGGGATGGGTGGACTGAAGCTTTCTTT CSVQTGDGWTEAFF
TRBJ2-7 . once TRBV19 TGTGCCAGTACCAAGACCGGCCCGAGCTCCTACGAGCAGTACTTC CASTKTGPSSYEQYF
TRBJ1-1 . . TRBV29-1 TGCAGCGTTGGATCAGGGAGGGGCACTGAAGCTTTCTTT CSVGSGRGTEAFF
TRBJ2-5 TRBD2 . TRBV25-1 TGTGCCAGCTCCCGACTTGGGGGGGGAGAGACCCAGTACTTC CASSRLGGGETQYF
TRBJ1-3 TRBD1 . TRBV2 TGTGCCAGCAGTGAAGAGAACCCCCAACAGGGGGGTAGAAACACCATATATTTT CASSEENPQQGGRNTIYF
TRBJ1-5 . . TRBV25-1 TGTGCCAGCAGTGCGGACGGGATCCAGCCCCAGCATTTT CASSADGIQPQHF
TRBJ1-2 TRBD1 . TRBV3-1/TRBV3-2 TGTGCCAGCAGCCAAGGGACAGGGGGGAGGGACTATGGCTACACCTTC CASSQGTGGRDYGYTF